Below, 23 T cell receptor beta chains from the same sample are listed, as sequenced in a study of human T cells and chemical hapten exposure. This sample's time point: patch test 1, 2 weeks after DPC sensitization. This sample's treatment: therapeutic diphenylcyclopropenone sensitization with weekly scalp DPC. TCRdb reprocessed the RACE reads via MiXCR and lists one record per CDR3 protein. The table has over 12,000 distinct CDR3 sequences, approximately 16% seen once. Sample: whole blood, taken in connection with sensitization to the hapten diphenylcyclopropenone (DPC). The receptors shown here come from a woman aged 25 to 39 with alopecia areata. Some clones in this sample may be carry-over from other donors' samples.

By share of the sample, this clonotype is medium-sized. The chain combines TRBV19 with TRBJ2-3; 11 bases line up with TRBD2. V lost 4 bases and J lost 5; bases outside the gene matches: 2. The CDR3 sequence is 14 residues long. The germline V gene encodes CDR1 LNHDA and CDR2 SQIVND (reference sequence). The CDR3: CASSTSGGLDTQYF. The CDR3 DNA is TGTGCCAGTAGTACTAGCGGGGGGTTAGATACGCAGTATTTT.

The chain recombines TRBV6-2 or TRBV6-3 with TRBJ2-7, with unresolved D. Looked up from germline, CDR1 is MNHEY and CDR2 is SVGEGT. V lost 2 bases, J lost 4 bases, and 18 bases lay in between. The CDR3 has 16 amino acids. In nucleotides, the CDR3 is TGTGCCAGCAGTTACCCGCCGGCCATGGATCAGTACGAGCAGTACTTC. Translation: CASSYPPAMDQYEQYF.

This clonotype was seen ten or more times. The genes are TRBV20-1 and TRBJ2-1; D gene ambiguous. The V gene's germline CDR1 is DFQATT and CDR2 SNEGSKA (reference sequence). The CDR3 has 14 amino acids. With 3 bases removed from V and 3 bases from J, the gap between germline ends came to 12 bases. The CDR3 reads CSARKGFVYNEQFF. CDR3 bases: TGCAGTGCTAGGAAAGGGTTTGTCTACAATGAGCAGTTCTTC.

A few counts support this clonotype. The V and J genes are TRBV27 and TRBJ1-1; unclear D gene. The CDR3 is 13 amino acids. Trimming left V 5 bases short and J 5 bases short, with 12 bases between. Germline lookup yields CDR1 MNHEY and CDR2 SMNVEV (reference sequence). The DNA for the CDR3 is TGTGCCAGCAGTCCGCCGGTTGGAACTGAAGCTTTCTTT. Protein product: CASSPPVGTEAFF.

This clonotype has just a few counts. The chain combines TRBV4-1 with TRBJ2-3; perhaps D is TRBD1 or TRBD2 (6 bases each). CDR3 length: 15 residues. Germline-derived CDR1 and CDR2 are MGHRA and YSYEKL. V lost 4 bases and J lost 4, with 15 bases in between. The CDR3 region has the DNA TGCGCCAGCAGCCTAAATAGGGGGGCCGCAGATACGCAGTATTTT. It specifies CASSLNRGAADTQYF.

This clonotype has only a few counts. The chain recombines TRBV5-1 with TRBJ2-2, with TRBD1 as a possible D gene (6 bases). CDR3 length: 15 amino acids. V lost 1 base to trimming and J lost 4 bases, with 11 bases between them. Germline CDR1 is SGHRS and CDR2 is YFSETQ. CDR3 sequence: CASSLPQGSTGELFF. The DNA for the CDR3 is TGCGCCAGCAGCTTGCCTCAGGGGTCCACCGGGGAGCTGTTTTTT.

The J gene is TRBJ2-1, the V gene TRBV30; TRBD2 matches at 7 bases. V lost 3 bases, J lost 4 bases, and 9 bases stayed unmatched. There are 15 residues in the CDR3. Germline lookup yields CDR1 GTSNPN and CDR2 SVGIG (reference sequence). CDR3 loop: CAWRQPAGSYNEQFF. CDR3 sequence (DNA): TGTGCCTGGAGGCAACCAGCGGGGTCATACAATGAGCAGTTCTTC.

This clonotype came up many times. The chain uses TRBV2 and TRBJ2-7; 11 bases map to TRBD2. The ends lost 1 base at V and 3 bases at J; junction bases unmatched: 2. The V gene's germline CDR1 is SNHLY and CDR2 FYNNEI. The CDR3 loop spans 15 amino acids. CDR3 sequence reads: CASSEGTSGFYEQYV. Written as DNA, the CDR3 is TGTGCCAGCAGTGAAGGGACTAGCGGGTTCTACGAGCAGTACGTC.

Only one count was recorded for this clonotype. The genes are TRBV7-9 and TRBJ2-4; 13 bases are shared with TRBD2. CDR1 is SEHNR and CDR2 is FQNEAQ in the germline V gene (reference sequence). V shed 4 bases, J shed 0 bases, and the junction held 6 bases outside the gene matches. The CDR3 is 18 residues long. CDR3 protein: CASSSGTSGVLAKNIQYF. The CDR3 bases are TGTGCCAGCAGCTCCGGGACTAGCGGGGTCCTAGCCAAAAACATTCAGTACTTC.

This clonotype was picked up many times. V usage is TRBV6-6 and J usage is TRBJ2-7; 9 nucleotides line up with TRBD1. Germline V gene data show CDR1 as MNHNY and CDR2 as SVGAGI (reference sequence). V shed 8 bases and J 2 bases; nucleotides not matched to a gene: 7. The CDR3 consists of 14 residues. The CDR3 protein is CASGMGQGTYEQYF. The DNA of the CDR3 is TGTGCCAGCGGAATGGGACAGGGAACCTACGAGCAGTACTTC.

The chain links TRBV5-8 to TRBJ1-1; 10 bases fit TRBD1. CDR3 length: 17 residues. J gave up 7 bases and V 1 base, and 13 bases lay outside the gene matches. The germline V gene encodes CDR1 SGHTS and CDR2 YDEGEE. CDR3 bases: TGTGCCAGCAGCTTGTATCTGGGGACAGGGGTTAAGGTTGAAGCTTTCTTT. It specifies CASSLYLGTGVKVEAFF.

This clonotype qualifies as medium-sized. This chain connects TRBV6-6 to TRBJ2-5; no clear D gene. This CDR3 has 12 amino acids. The germline V and J ends were trimmed by 7 bases and 1 base, with 7 bases remaining between them. CDR1 MNHNY and CDR2 SVGAGI come from the germline V gene (reference sequence). This CDR3 is CASTQAQETQYF. In nucleotides, the CDR3 is TGTGCCAGCACACAAGCCCAAGAGACCCAGTACTTC.

By proportion, this clonotype is medium-sized. V and J are TRBV12-3 or TRBV12-4 and TRBJ1-2, with D unresolved. V was pared by 0 bases and J by 2 bases, with 7 bases between. CDR3 size: 14 residues. The CDR3 loop is CASSLAFGNYGYTF. CDR3 DNA sequence: TGTGCCAGCAGTTTAGCATTCGGAAACTATGGCTACACCTTC.

This clonotype was seen only a few times. V usage is TRBV5-6 and J usage is TRBJ2-2; 8 bases line up with TRBD1. The CDR3 has 16 residues. Trimming removed 2 bases from V and 2 bases from J; junction bases left unmatched: 5. Germline V gives CDR1 SGHDT, CDR2 YYEEEE. As DNA, the CDR3 is TGTGCCAGCAGCTTAGAACAGGGGGTAAACACCGGGGAGCTGTTTTTT. This codes for CASSLEQGVNTGELFF.

Many counts were recorded for this clonotype. The chain carries TRBV12-3 or TRBV12-4 and TRBJ2-7; weak D call: TRBD1 (5 bases). The V and J ends lost 2 bases and 9 bases respectively, with 14 bases between them. This CDR3 comprises 13 residues. CDR3 sequence: CASSLLGQGRQYF. The DNA of the CDR3 is TGTGCCAGCAGTTTACTCGGGCAGGGAAGGCAGTACTTC.

This clonotype was seen many times. CDR3: CASSLVRVSYNEQFF. The CDR3 nucleotides are TGTGCCAGCAGCTTAGTCAGGGTTTCCTACAATGAGCAGTTCTTC. The rearrangement links TRBV7-2 to TRBJ2-1; D might be TRBD1 (5 bases). CDR1 is SGHTA and CDR2 is FQGNSA in the germline V gene. CDR3 length equals 15 residues. The V gene lost 1 base and the J gene lost 1 base, with 8 bases spanning the gap.

By sample fraction, this clonotype is medium-sized. The chain links TRBV12-3 or TRBV12-4 to TRBJ1-5; 7 positions agree with TRBD1. The V and J ends lost 6 bases and 0 bases, in that order; junction bases with no gene match: 5. This CDR3 comprises 15 residues. The CDR3 DNA reads as TGTGCCAGCAGACAGACAGGGAATAGCAATCAGCCCCAGCATTTT. Translation gives CASRQTGNSNQPQHF.

This clonotype was observed many times. The J gene is TRBJ1-1, the V gene TRBV15, with D possibly matching TRBD1 (5 bases). Trimming shortened V by 1 base and J by 11 bases, and 14 bases separated the two germline ends. Per the germline V gene, CDR1 is LNHNV and CDR2 is YYDKDF (reference sequence). CDR3 size: 13 residues. DNA of the CDR3: TGTGCCACCAGCAGAGTTTGGGGTGAGGGGGCTTTCTTT. It specifies CATSRVWGEGAFF.

This clonotype is labeled medium-sized (0.01 to 0.1%). The gene calls are TRBV28 and TRBJ1-2; maybe TRBD1 (5 bases). There are 16 residues in the CDR3. The ends were cut back, 2 bases at V and 1 base at J, with 14 bases in the middle. Germline V gene lookup returns CDR1 MDHEN and CDR2 SYDVKM. CDR3 loop: CASSLTLGPSNYGYTF. CDR3 DNA: TGTGCCAGCAGTTTAACATTGGGGCCTAGTAACTATGGCTACACCTTC.

In this sample, this clonotype turned up many times. The V and J genes are TRBV4-1 and TRBJ2-7; 7 bases line up with TRBD2. The CDR3 runs 14 residues. Germline-derived CDR1 and CDR2 are MGHRA and YSYEKL. V was pared by 0 bases and J by 10 bases, with 9 bases of the junction left unmatched. The CDR3 region has the DNA TGCGCCAGCAGCCAAGATCGTCTAGCGGAGCAACAGTACTTC. As protein: CASSQDRLAEQQYF.

By its share, this clonotype is medium-sized. The chain has TRBV12-3 or TRBV12-4 and TRBJ1-5; 8 bases are shared with TRBD1. The CDR3 has 15 amino acids. V gave up 6 bases and J gave up 3 bases; unmatched junction bases: 7. The CDR3 spells CASSPGQGPNQPQHF. As DNA, the CDR3 is TGTGCCAGCAGCCCTGGACAGGGCCCCAATCAGCCCCAGCATTTT.

This clonotype has only a few counts. The chain combines TRBV11-2 with TRBJ2-5; D ambiguous. The CDR3 spans 15 residues. The V end was cut by 5 bases, the J end by 1 base, with 14 bases between. Germline loops: CDR1 SGHAT, CDR2 FQNNGV. In DNA, the CDR3 is TGTGCCAGCAGCCTCAGTGGACGATCCCAAGAGACCCAGTACTTC. Its translation is CASSLSGRSQETQYF.

In its sample, this clonotype ranks as medium-sized. The CDR3 nucleotides read TGTGCCAGCTCACAACGACAGGGAGACACTGAAGCTTTCTTT. Translated: CASSQRQGDTEAFF. The chain recombines TRBV18 with TRBJ1-1; 7 bases align to TRBD1. Per the germline V gene, CDR1 is KGHSH and CDR2 is LQKENI. With V trimmed by 4 bases and J by 3 bases, 5 bases remained unmatched. This CDR3 has 14 residues.